The sequence of this TCR beta chain was determined in a study of shared clonotypes between healthy human individuals. As for the study in general: Every donor yielded three CD4 naive, three CD4 memory, two CD8 naive and one CD8 memory plate.

The protocol was immunoSEQ multiplex PCR, while the TCRdb copy is restricted to in-frame clones and leaves out a portion. The sample has 2 million to 2.5 million clones, approximately 96% seen once. Trimming left V 6 bases short and J 2 bases short, with 16 bases between. CDR3 size: 15 residues. The germline gives CDR1 MNHNS, CDR2 SASEGT. What was sequenced was naive CD4+ T cells sorted from blood. Subset of the sample: CD45RA+ positively selected. The TCR originated in a man between 18 and 35 years old in good health. The chain combines TRBV6-1 with TRBJ2-5; D is ambiguous. The CDR3 coding sequence is TGTGCCAGCAGCCCCCAGCAGAGCGCTCAAGAGACCCAGTACTTC. It yields the protein CASSPQQSAQETQYF.